This TCR beta chain originates from a study of cytomegalovirus exposure and HLA in healthy donors. Across the study: An earlier analysis found some 100 million unique TCR beta sequences from 150 million to 200 million T cells.

CDR1 and CDR2 (germline): MGHDK, SYGVNS. J lost 2 bases, V lost 2 bases, and 8 bases had no gene match. The length of the CDR3 is 16 residues. This PCR relied on a set of 60 Vbeta primers and 13 Jbeta primers. Data came from immunoSEQ multiplex PCR; TCRdb stores just in-frame clones and leaves some out. The sample lists some 170,000 clones, around three quarters occurring once. Sequences were obtained from PBMCs. This TCR was recovered from a man aged 35 to 55 in good health and CMV-seronegative. The chain couples TRBV25-1 to TRBJ2-7; 8 bases match TRBD1. CDR3: CASSELPTGETYEQYF. The CDR3 DNA follows: TGTGCCAGCAGTGAACTACCGACAGGGGAAACCTACGAGCAGTACTTC.